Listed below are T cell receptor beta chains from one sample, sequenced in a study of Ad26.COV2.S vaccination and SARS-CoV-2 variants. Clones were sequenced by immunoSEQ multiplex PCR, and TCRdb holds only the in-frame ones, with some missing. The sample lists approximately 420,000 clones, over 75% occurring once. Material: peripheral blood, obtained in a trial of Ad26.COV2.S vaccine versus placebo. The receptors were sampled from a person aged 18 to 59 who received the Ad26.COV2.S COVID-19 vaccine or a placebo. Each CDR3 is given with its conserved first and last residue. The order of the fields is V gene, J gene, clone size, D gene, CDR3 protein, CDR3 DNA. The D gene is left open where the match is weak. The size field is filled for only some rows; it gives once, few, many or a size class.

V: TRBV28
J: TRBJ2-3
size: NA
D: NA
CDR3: CASSLTTPLGDTQYF
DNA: TGTGCCAGCAGTTTGACGACACCGTTAGGGGATACGCAGTATTTT

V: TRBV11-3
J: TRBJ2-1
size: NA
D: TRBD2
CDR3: CASSLDVGGSTSSYNEQFF
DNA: TGTGCCAGCAGCTTAGATGTGGGGGGGAGTACGAGCTCCTACAATGAGCAGTTCTTC

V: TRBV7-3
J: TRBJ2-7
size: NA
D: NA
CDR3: CASSTDGSYEQYF
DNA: TGTGCCAGCAGCACGGACGGTTCCTACGAGCAGTACTTC

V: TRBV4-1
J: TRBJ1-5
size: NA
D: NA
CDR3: CASSQGVRGGSNQPQHF
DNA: TGCGCCAGCAGCCAAGGAGTCCGGGGGGGTAGCAATCAGCCCCAGCATTTT

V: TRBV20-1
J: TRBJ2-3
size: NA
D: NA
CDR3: CSARSKTQYF
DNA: TGCAGTGCGAGAAGTAAGACGCAGTATTTT

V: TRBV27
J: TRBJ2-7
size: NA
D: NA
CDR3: CASSLNTDSYEQYF
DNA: TGTGCCAGCAGTCTGAACACCGACTCCTACGAGCAGTACTTC

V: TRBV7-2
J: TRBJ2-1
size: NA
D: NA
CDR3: CASSSGTRNKFF
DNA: TGTGCCAGCAGCTCCGGGACTCGAAACAAGTTCTTC

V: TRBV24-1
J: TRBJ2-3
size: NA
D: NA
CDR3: CATSDFGLRIKYF
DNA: TGTGCCACCAGTGATTTTGGGCTCCGGATCAAGTATTTT

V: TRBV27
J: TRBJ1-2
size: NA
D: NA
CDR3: CASSPVSSATYGYTF
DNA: TGTGCCAGCAGTCCAGTCTCGTCTGCAACCTATGGCTACACCTTC

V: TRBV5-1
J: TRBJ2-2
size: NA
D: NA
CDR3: CASSLMGSGGGRTGELFF
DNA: TGCGCCAGCAGCTTGATGGGAAGCGGAGGGGGCCGGACCGGGGAGCTGTTTTTT

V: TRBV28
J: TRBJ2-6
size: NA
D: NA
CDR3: CASGAGQWTSGANVLTF
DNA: TGTGCCAGCGGGGCGGGACAGTGGACCTCTGGGGCCAACGTCCTGACTTTC

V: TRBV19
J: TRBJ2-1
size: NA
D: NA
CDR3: CASSPAVGRSTNEQFF
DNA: TGTGCCAGTAGTCCAGCTGTCGGCCGGTCTACAAATGAGCAGTTCTTC

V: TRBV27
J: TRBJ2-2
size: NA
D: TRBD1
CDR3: CASSKTGGNTGELFF
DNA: TGTGCCAGCAGTAAGACAGGGGGGAATACCGGGGAGCTGTTTTTT

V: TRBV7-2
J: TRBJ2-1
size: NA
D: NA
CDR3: CASSGGTVYYNEQFF
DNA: TGTGCCAGCAGCGGCGGGACAGTGTACTACAATGAGCAGTTCTTC

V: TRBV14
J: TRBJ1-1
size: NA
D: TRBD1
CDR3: CASSQWDRREKAFF
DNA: TGTGCCAGCAGCCAATGGGACAGGCGAGAGAAAGCTTTCTTT

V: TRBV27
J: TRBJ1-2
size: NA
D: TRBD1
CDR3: CASSFGQGVFRDYGYTF
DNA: TGTGCCAGCAGTTTTGGACAGGGGGTATTTCGTGACTATGGCTACACCTTC

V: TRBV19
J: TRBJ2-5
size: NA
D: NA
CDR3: CASSPRGQLWTQYF
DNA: TGTGCCAGTAGTCCCCGAGGACAACTTTGGACCCAGTACTTC

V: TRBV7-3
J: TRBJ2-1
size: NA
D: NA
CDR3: CASSSDRLREQFF
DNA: TGTGCCAGCAGCTCCGACAGACTTCGAGAGCAGTTCTTC

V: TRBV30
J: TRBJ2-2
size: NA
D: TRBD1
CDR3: CAWDIQGTGTGELFF
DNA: TGTGCCTGGGATATACAGGGGACCGGGACCGGGGAGCTGTTTTTT

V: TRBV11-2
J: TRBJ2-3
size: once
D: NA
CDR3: CASSSLRTDTQYF
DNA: TGTGCCAGCAGCTCCCTTCGCACAGATACGCAGTATTTT

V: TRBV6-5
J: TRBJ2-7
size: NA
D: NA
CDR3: CASSYSSSGSYEQYF
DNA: TGTGCCAGTAGTTACTCCTCGAGCGGTTCCTACGAGCAGTACTTC

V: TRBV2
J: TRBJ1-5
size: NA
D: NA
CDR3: CASSEQGYSNQPQHF
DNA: TGTGCCAGCAGTGAACAGGGGTATAGCAATCAGCCCCAGCATTTT

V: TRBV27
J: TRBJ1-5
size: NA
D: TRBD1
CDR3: CASRDRLNQPQHF
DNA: TGTGCCAGCCGGGACAGACTCAATCAGCCCCAGCATTTT

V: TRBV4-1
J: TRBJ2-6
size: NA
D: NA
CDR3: CASSRGRVSGANVLTF
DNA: TGCGCCAGCAGCCGTGGACGGGTCTCTGGGGCCAACGTCCTGACTTTC

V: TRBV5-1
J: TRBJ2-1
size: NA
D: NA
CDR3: CASSLIRNEQFF
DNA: TGCGCCAGCAGCTTGATCCGCAATGAGCAGTTCTTC

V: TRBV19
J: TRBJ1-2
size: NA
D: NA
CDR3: CASSLQTDYGYTF
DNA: TGTGCCAGTAGTTTACAAACGGACTATGGCTACACCTTC

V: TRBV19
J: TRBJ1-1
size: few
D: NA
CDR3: CASTTREGFNTEAFF
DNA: TGTGCCAGTACCACCCGTGAGGGGTTCAACACTGAAGCTTTCTTT

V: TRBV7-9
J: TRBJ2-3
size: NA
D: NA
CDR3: CASSPTRASTDTQYF
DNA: TGTGCCAGCAGCCCAACTAGAGCGAGCACAGATACGCAGTATTTT

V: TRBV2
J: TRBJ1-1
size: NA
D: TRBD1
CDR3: CASNPRDRGMNTEAFF
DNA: TGTGCCAGCAACCCTAGGGACAGGGGGATGAACACTGAAGCTTTCTTT

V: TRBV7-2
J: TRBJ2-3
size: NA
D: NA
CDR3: CASSFQVRTDTQYF
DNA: TGTGCCAGCAGCTTCCAAGTCCGCACAGATACGCAGTATTTT

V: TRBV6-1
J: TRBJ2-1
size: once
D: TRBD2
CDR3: CASSEGTSGGNEQFF
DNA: TGTGCCAGCAGTGAAGGGACTAGCGGGGGGAATGAGCAGTTCTTC

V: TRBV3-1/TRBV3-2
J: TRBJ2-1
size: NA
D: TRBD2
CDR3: CASSQDLAGGTHNEQFF
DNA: TGTGCCAGCAGCCAAGATCTAGCGGGGGGAACCCACAATGAGCAGTTCTTC

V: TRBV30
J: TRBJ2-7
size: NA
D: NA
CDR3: CAWSVEPGPYEQYF
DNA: TGTGCCTGGAGTGTCGAACCGGGACCGTACGAGCAGTACTTC

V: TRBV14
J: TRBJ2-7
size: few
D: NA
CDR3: CASSQGLGRWSSYEQYF
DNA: TGTGCCAGCAGCCAAGGTCTGGGGCGGTGGAGCTCCTACGAGCAGTACTTC

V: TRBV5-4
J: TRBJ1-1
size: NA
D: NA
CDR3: CASGVWVDTEAFF
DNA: TGTGCCAGCGGAGTATGGGTCGACACTGAAGCTTTCTTT

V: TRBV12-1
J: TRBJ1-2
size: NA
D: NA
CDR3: CASSFTGGYGYTF
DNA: TGTGCCAGCAGCTTTACGGGGGGCTATGGCTACACCTTC

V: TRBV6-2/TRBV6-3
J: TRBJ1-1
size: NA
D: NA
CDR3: CASSYKGDTEAFF
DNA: TGTGCCAGCAGTTACAAGGGAGACACTGAAGCTTTCTTT

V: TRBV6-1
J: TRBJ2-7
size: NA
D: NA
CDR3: CASSESGGAYEQYF
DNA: TGTGCCAGCAGTGAATCCGGCGGGGCTTACGAGCAGTACTTC

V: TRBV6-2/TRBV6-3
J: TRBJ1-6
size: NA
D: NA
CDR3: CASSYSRSDGNSPLHF
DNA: TGTGCCAGCAGTTACTCGCGAAGTGACGGTAATTCACCCCTCCACTTT

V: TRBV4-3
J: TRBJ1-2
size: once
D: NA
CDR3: CASSQDRGSNYGYTF
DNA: TGCGCCAGCAGCCAAGACAGGGGCTCGAACTATGGCTACACCTTC

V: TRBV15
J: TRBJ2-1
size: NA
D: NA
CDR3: CATSSRLNNEQFF
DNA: TGTGCCACCAGCAGCAGACTCAACAATGAGCAGTTCTTC

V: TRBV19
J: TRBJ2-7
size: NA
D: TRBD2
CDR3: CASSESGGVLHEQYF
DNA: TGTGCCAGTAGCGAAAGCGGGGGGGTTCTCCACGAGCAGTACTTC

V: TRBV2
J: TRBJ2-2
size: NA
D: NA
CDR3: CASSERGLNTGELFF
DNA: TGTGCCAGCAGTGAACGAGGGTTGAACACCGGGGAGCTGTTTTTT

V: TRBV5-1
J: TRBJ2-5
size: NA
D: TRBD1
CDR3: CASSLGDRGRETQYF
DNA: TGCGCCAGCAGCTTGGGGGACAGGGGGCGAGAGACCCAGTACTTC

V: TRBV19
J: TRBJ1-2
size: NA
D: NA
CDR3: CASSSSWSYGYTF
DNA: TGTGCCAGTAGTTCGTCTTGGAGCTATGGCTACACCTTC

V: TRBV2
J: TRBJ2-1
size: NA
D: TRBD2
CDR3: CASASGGTSSYNEQFF
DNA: TGTGCCTCGGCTAGCGGGGGGACTAGCTCCTACAATGAGCAGTTCTTC

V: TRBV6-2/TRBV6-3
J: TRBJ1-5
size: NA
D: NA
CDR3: CASSSSGSNQPQHF
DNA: TGTGCCAGCAGTTCCTCCGGGAGCAATCAGCCCCAGCATTTT

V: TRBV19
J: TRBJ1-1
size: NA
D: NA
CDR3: CASSIPGGTEAFF
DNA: TGTGCCAGTAGTATTCCCGGGGGAACTGAAGCTTTCTTT